This T cell receptor beta chain was observed in a study of monozygotic twins with inflammatory bowel disease. Findings and caveats of the study: By inverse Simpson index, TCRbeta diversity was lower in IBD patients than in healthy co-twins. For IBD patients, clonotypes shared with others were fewer than for healthy twins, especially with disease activity.

The CDR3 is 12 residues long. From germline, CDR1 is SQVTM and CDR2 ANQGSEA. In regard to this clonotype: The antigen is undetermined.

Addition of UMIs with a 6-nucleotide sample barcode was achieved by template switching. TCRdb reprocessed the 5' RACE reads and stores each CDR3 protein as one record, lacking DNA. Its table lists some 400,000 distinct CDR3 sequences. The chain has TRBV29-1 and TRBJ1-1; absent DNA, TCRdb's TRBD1 call cannot be checked. The specimen sequenced was blood. The source of this sequence is a human donor with ulcerative colitis or Crohn's disease, or a healthy co-twin of an affected twin (not recorded which). The chain's CDR3 is CSVEEGAPPAFF.